A single sample gave rise to the 18 T cell receptor beta chains below, sequenced in a study of early T cells in non-severe SARS-CoV-2 infection. TCRdb re-derived calls from the 5' RACE reads in MiXCR, one entry per CDR3 protein. Of tens of thousands of distinct CDR3 sequences listed, approximately 12% are singletons. Sequencing used whole blood, obtained at baseline. The source is an adult who was a healthcare worker with PCR-confirmed SARS-CoV-2 infection or an uninfected control (not recorded which).

This clonotype was seen many times. V gene TRBV11-2 combines with J gene TRBJ2-5; D not resolved. The J call may be in error: the DNA end matches TRBJ2-3 better. The CDR3 totals 10 residues. Germline CDR1 SGHAT, CDR2 FQNNGV. CDR3 in DNA: TGTGCCAGCAGCTTGGAAACGCAGTATTTT. Its translation is CASSLETQYF.

This clonotype was counted between two and nine times. This chain joins TRBV19 and TRBJ2-5; D gene unclear. Trimming cost V 5 bases and J 5 bases, with 9 bases left between them. This CDR3 has 12 amino acids. Per germline, CDR1 LNHDA and CDR2 SQIVND (reference sequence). The CDR3 region has the DNA TGTGCCAGTAGTTCACCTCGGGAGACCCAGTACTTC. Protein: CASSSPRETQYF.

This clonotype was counted only a few times. CDR3 coding DNA: TGTGCCACCAGTTTACGAGGGACCCCCTCCTACGAGCAGTACTTC. Amino acid sequence: CATSLRGTPSYEQYF. The chain has TRBV24-1 and TRBJ2-7, with D perhaps matching TRBD1 or TRBD2 (5 bases each). Germline-derived CDR1 and CDR2 are KGHDR and SFDVKD. Deletions cut 6 bases from V and 0 bases from J, with 14 bases between. This CDR3 is built from 15 residues.

A few counts support this clonotype. The V and J genes are TRBV28 and TRBJ1-6; D may be TRBD1 (6 bases). This CDR3 region has 17 residues. Looked up from germline, CDR1 is MDHEN and CDR2 is SYDVKM. With 4 bases removed from V and 7 bases from J, the gap between germline ends came to 20 bases. In DNA, the CDR3 is TGTGCCAGCAGTTCCTCCTACCGGGACACAAGGAATTCACCCCTCCACTTT. It is translated as CASSSSYRDTRNSPLHF.

The V call is TRBV15, the J call TRBJ2-3; no definite D call. The V gene lost 0 bases and the J gene lost 1 base, with 8 bases spanning the gap. Germline lookup yields CDR1 LNHNV and CDR2 YYDKDF (reference sequence). This CDR3 is built from 15 residues. The CDR3 coding sequence is TGTGCCACCAGCAGAGATGGGTCCCGCACAGATACGCAGTATTTT. Its translation is CATSRDGSRTDTQYF.

This clonotype was counted a few times. The V gene is TRBV6-2 or TRBV6-3, the J gene TRBJ2-1; possible D gene TRBD2, 5 bases. V was clipped by 2 bases and J by 5 bases, with 13 bases between them. The CDR3 length is 15 residues. Germline assignment: CDR1 MNHEY and CDR2 SVGEGT. Written as DNA, the CDR3 is TGTGCCAGCAGTTACATAGGAGGTCCTGACAATGAGCAGTTCTTC. It codes for CASSYIGGPDNEQFF.

This clonotype was found a few times. The chain recombines TRBV7-9 with TRBJ2-4; D may be TRBD1 (6 bases). The CDR3 sequence is 16 residues long. The germline gives CDR1 SEHNR, CDR2 FQNEAQ (reference sequence). Trimming took off 0 bases at V and 0 bases at J, with 9 bases between the two ends. CDR3 bases: TGTGCCAGCAGCTTAGCGCAGGGGCTAGCCAAAAACATTCAGTACTTC. Protein: CASSLAQGLAKNIQYF.

This clonotype was found a few times. This sequence joins TRBV7-9 and TRBJ2-7, with D possibly matching TRBD1 (6 bases). CDR1 is SEHNR and CDR2 is FQNEAQ in the germline V gene (reference sequence). V was pared by 6 bases and J by 2 bases, with 14 bases between. This CDR3 comprises 14 residues. DNA of the CDR3: TGTGCCAGCAGTCGTGGGGGCCTAACCTACGAGCAGTACTTC. This gives the protein CASSRGGLTYEQYF.

The gene calls are TRBV3-1 and TRBJ2-7; D perhaps matches TRBD2 (7 bases). Deletions cut 4 bases from V and 5 bases from J, with 18 bases between. The germline gives CDR1 LGHDT, CDR2 YNNKEL (reference sequence). This CDR3 has 15 residues. The CDR3 sequence is CASSRPGASGNEQYF. The CDR3 bases are TGTGCCAGCAGCCGACCGGGGGCTAGCGGTAACGAGCAGTACTTC.

The chain uses TRBV7-9 and TRBJ2-3, with D uncertain. Trimming pared 4 bases from V and 0 bases from J, leaving 20 bases between. The CDR3 spans 18 residues. Germline assignment: CDR1 SEHNR and CDR2 FQNEAQ (reference sequence). For the CDR3, the DNA is TGTGCCAGCAGCTCCCCCCCCGGTTGGACCTCTAGCACAGATACGCAGTATTTT. Translating gives CASSSPPGWTSSTDTQYF. Combining the CDR3 with reference TRBV7-9 and TRBJ2-3 gives the whole variable domain DTGVSQNPRHKITKRGQNVTFRCDPISEHNRLYWYRQTLGQGPEFLTYFQNEAQLEKSRLLSDRFSAERPKGSFSTLEIQRTEQGDSAMYLCASSSPPGWTSSTDTQYFGPGTRLTVL.

The gene calls are TRBV11-2 and TRBJ2-1, with a tentative D call TRBD2 (6 bases). V gave up 1 base and J gave up 10 bases, with 23 bases separating them. Germline V lookup: CDR1 SGHAT, CDR2 FQNNGV. This CDR3 contains 17 residues. The CDR3 DNA sequence: TGTGCCAGCAGCTTAGCCCCAGACAGCGGGTTGAGGGGCGAGCAGTTCTTC. Its protein product is CASSLAPDSGLRGEQFF.

This clonotype turned up a few times. This chain connects TRBV19 to TRBJ2-2, with 7 bases fitting TRBD1. Per the germline V gene, CDR1 is LNHDA and CDR2 is SQIVND (reference sequence). Trimming at V came to 7 bases and at J to 1 base, leaving 3 bases not matched to a gene. The CDR3 is made up of 14 amino acids. The CDR3 DNA follows: TGTGCCAGTAAGGGACAGTTGAACACCGGGGAGCTGTTTTTT. Amino acid sequence: CASKGQLNTGELFF.

The chain links TRBV7-9 to TRBJ2-3; possibly TRBD2 for D (6 bases). This CDR3 has 15 amino acids. CDR1 and CDR2 (germline): SEHNR, FQNEAQ (reference sequence). Deletions cut 6 bases from V and 0 bases from J, with 13 bases between. Written as DNA, the CDR3 is TGTGCCAGCAGGACCTCCGGGACTAGCACAGATACGCAGTATTTT. This gives the protein CASRTSGTSTDTQYF.

This clonotype occurred a few times. The chain couples TRBV14 to TRBJ2-1; D is unresolved. Trimming pared 0 bases from V and 4 bases from J, leaving 4 bases between. Germline V gene lookup returns CDR1 SGHDN and CDR2 FVKESK. The CDR3 is made up of 13 amino acids. The CDR3 DNA sequence: TGTGCCAGCAGCCAAGAAGCTTACAATGAGCAGTTCTTC. It codes for CASSQEAYNEQFF.

Concerning this clonotype: Compared with germline, one end of the junction differs, possibly owing to a read error. The rearrangement joins TRBV27 to TRBJ2-2; perhaps TRBD2 as D (5 bases). The length of the CDR3 is 17 residues. Germline lookup yields CDR1 MNHEY and CDR2 SMNVEV (reference sequence). The CDR3 DNA is TGTGCCAGCAGCCAAAGAAAGACGGGGAATCCCACCGGGGAGCTTTTTTTT. Translating it yields CASSQRKTGNPTGELFF.

This clonotype was found a few times. This chain uses TRBV4-3 with TRBJ2-5, with D perhaps assigned TRBD1 or TRBD2 (5 bases each). Germline V lookup: CDR1 LGHNA, CDR2 YSLEER. This CDR3 has 15 amino acids. Trimming pared 0 bases from V and 2 bases from J, leaving 10 bases between. CDR3 DNA sequence: TGCGCCAGCAGCCAAGATCGGGACGGTCAAGAGACCCAGTACTTC. This gives the protein CASSQDRDGQETQYF.

This clonotype has ten or more counts. This chain links TRBV9 with TRBJ2-3, with D tentatively TRBD1 (6 bases). Germline CDR1 reads SGDLS; CDR2 reads YYNGEE. This CDR3 region has 15 residues. The V end lost 1 base, the J end lost 1 base, and 10 bases lay between the germline ends. As DNA, the CDR3 is TGTGCCAGCAGCGTAAGGGCAGGGGGCACAGATACGCAGTATTTT. It encodes CASSVRAGGTDTQYF.

The chain links TRBV7-2 to TRBJ1-3; no definite D call. Germline lookup yields CDR1 SGHTA and CDR2 FQGNSA. The CDR3 contains 15 residues. Trimming took off 4 bases at V and 4 bases at J, with 14 bases between the two ends. CDR3 nucleotide sequence: TGTGCCAGCAGCTGGACTCCATCCGAGGGAAACACCATATATTTT. It specifies CASSWTPSEGNTIYF.